This passage covers 20 T cell receptor beta chains from one sample sequenced in a study of T cell responses to AZD1222 COVID-19 vaccine (dated by TCRdb to the early 2020s). Per the publication, the time point label means: baseline before first vaccination. The library was prepared using the immunoSEQ multiplex PCR assay. TCRdb holds this immuneACCESS table with in-frame rearrangements only. Some clones are missing; in checked studies, unresolved V genes explain under half, and the rest has no known cause. The sample table holds over 95,000 clones, of which approximately 87% were seen once. The ten largest clones add up to more than 10% of the sample. The material was peripheral blood, obtained on day 0 of AZD1222 vaccination. Every receptor here comes from an adult in good health.

This chain connects TRBV11-2 to TRBJ2-5; tentative D call: TRBD2 (6 bases). In germline, CDR1 is SGHAT, CDR2 FQNNGV. V lost 5 bases and J 5 bases, leaving 15 bases between the germline ends. The CDR3 runs 14 residues. The CDR3 coding sequence is TGTGCCAGCAGCCTCCAGCGGGCTAGCGAGACCCAGTACTTC. It translates to CASSLQRASETQYF.

V is TRBV7-9 and J is TRBJ1-3; the D gene is possibly TRBD1 (6 bases). From germline, CDR1 is SEHNR and CDR2 FQNEAQ (reference sequence). Between the trimmed V and J ends, which lost 5 bases and 4 bases, there was a span of 18 bases. The CDR3 spans 16 residues. The DNA of the CDR3 is TGTGCCAGCAGCCCCCGACAAGGGGGAGCAGGAAACACCATATATTTT. Translation gives CASSPRQGGAGNTIYF.

This clone was picked up a small number of times. The CDR3 coding sequence is TGTGCCAGCAGGAGAGTACAGGGTACTAGCTCCTACGAGCAGTACTTC. This gives the protein CASRRVQGTSSYEQYF. This sequence joins TRBV2 and TRBJ2-7; tentatively, D is TRBD1 (6 bases). This CDR3 is 16 amino acids long. CDR1 SNHLY and CDR2 FYNNEI come from the germline V gene. Trimming shortened V by 6 bases and J by 0 bases, and 18 bases separated the two germline ends.

This chain uses TRBV6-1 with TRBJ1-2; D may be TRBD1 (6 bases). The CDR3 length is 14 residues. The germline V gene has CDR1 MNHNS and CDR2 SASEGT. V was cut by 0 bases and J by 8 bases, with 13 bases left in between. The CDR3 is CASSEATGMGGYTF. In DNA, the CDR3 is TGTGCCAGCAGTGAAGCTACAGGGATGGGGGGCTACACCTTC.

V is TRBV28 and J is TRBJ2-1, with 9 bases that match TRBD1. The CDR3 loop spans 13 amino acids. Germline V gene data show CDR1 as MDHEN and CDR2 as SYDVKM. V shed 3 bases, J shed 13 bases, and the junction held 7 bases outside the gene matches. CDR3 sequence (DNA): TGTGCCAGCAGTTTCACAGGGGGCGGGGAACAGTTCTTC. This codes for CASSFTGGGEQFF.

The genes are TRBV5-4 and TRBJ1-6; possible D gene TRBD1, 6 bases. There are 15 residues in the CDR3. The germline gives CDR1 SGHNT, CDR2 YYREEE (reference sequence). Trimming took off 1 base at V and 6 bases at J, with 11 bases between the two ends. The CDR3 DNA reads as TGTGCCAGCAGCTTGCCGACAGGAATTAATTCACCCCTCCACTTT. Encoded protein: CASSLPTGINSPLHF.

The chain has TRBV19 and TRBJ1-5; possible D gene TRBD1, 6 bases. Trimming shortened V by 7 bases and J by 4 bases, and 17 bases separated the two germline ends. Germline V gene lookup returns CDR1 LNHDA and CDR2 SQIVND (reference sequence). This CDR3 spans 15 amino acids. In nucleotides, the CDR3 is TGTGCCAGTACCTCTCTGGTCAGGGGAAATCAGCCCCAGCATTTT. Translating gives CASTSLVRGNQPQHF.

V is TRBV5-5 and J is TRBJ1-1; D is ambiguous. CDR1 and CDR2 from the germline V gene are SGHKS and YYEKEE (reference sequence). Trimming stripped 4 bases from V and 4 bases from J, with 11 bases between. The CDR3 spans 13 residues. This CDR3 reads CASSGYSVTEAFF. The CDR3 DNA sequence: TGTGCCAGCAGCGGGTATTCGGTCACTGAAGCTTTCTTT.

The chain joins TRBV27 to TRBJ2-3, with a weak D call TRBD1 (7 bases). Germline assignment: CDR1 MNHEY and CDR2 SMNVEV (reference sequence). V lost 5 bases to trimming and J lost 4 bases, with 16 bases between them. The CDR3 consists of 15 residues. Here the CDR3 DNA reads TGTGCCAGCAGTCCAAGACAGGGAGGAGCAGATACGCAGTATTTT. Translation: CASSPRQGGADTQYF.

V gene TRBV11-2 combines with J gene TRBJ2-3; 9 bases map to TRBD2. Germline trimming cut 5 bases from V and 1 base from J; bases unmatched to any gene: 4. The germline CDR1 and CDR2 sequences are SGHAT and FQNNGV. The CDR3 totals 15 residues. This CDR3 is CASSGRLAGTDTQYF. The CDR3 region has the DNA TGTGCCAGCAGCGGGCGACTAGCGGGCACAGATACGCAGTATTTT.

This chain joins TRBV7-9 and TRBJ2-3, with TRBD2 matching 8 bases. CDR1 is SEHNR and CDR2 is FQNEAQ in the germline V gene (reference sequence). V lost 1 base to trimming and J lost 0 bases; unmatched junction nucleotides: 6. The length of the CDR3 is 17 residues. CDR3 sequence reads: CASSLGASGSSTDTQYF. The CDR3 nucleotides are TGTGCCAGCAGCTTAGGGGCTAGCGGGTCCAGCACAGATACGCAGTATTTT.

The chain uses TRBV11-1 and TRBJ1-6; D is possibly TRBD1 (6 bases). Germline lookup yields CDR1 SGHAT and CDR2 FQDESV (reference sequence). This CDR3 contains 14 residues. V lost 6 bases, J lost 7 bases, and 13 bases lay in between. The CDR3, as DNA: TGTGCCAGCAGTTCAGTGCAGGGGAATTCACCCCTCCACTTT. Encoded protein: CASSSVQGNSPLHF.

The chain couples TRBV9 to TRBJ1-1; TRBD1 agrees at 10 bases. The germline CDR1 and CDR2 sequences are SGDLS and YYNGEE. The CDR3 has 15 amino acids. J was trimmed by 3 bases and V by 3 bases; bases with no gene match: 5. The DNA of the CDR3 is TGTGCCAGCAGCGCGACAGGGGGCGCGGACACTGAAGCTTTCTTT. This gives the protein CASSATGGADTEAFF.

The rearrangement uses TRBV5-1 and TRBJ2-1, with a possible D match to TRBD2 (6 bases). The CDR3 runs 14 residues. Per germline, CDR1 SGHRS and CDR2 YFSETQ. The ends were cut back, 0 bases at V and 6 bases at J, with 10 bases in the middle. CDR3 amino acids: CASSLARGSNEQFF. CDR3 coding DNA: TGCGCCAGCAGCTTGGCCCGGGGGAGCAATGAGCAGTTCTTC.

This chain joins TRBV4-3 and TRBJ2-3; no clear D. The CDR3 has 15 amino acids. Trimming stripped 0 bases from V and 2 bases from J, with 9 bases between. The germline gives CDR1 LGHNA, CDR2 YSLEER. The CDR3 region has the DNA TGCGCCAGCAGCCAAGACTGGACCTCCACAGATACGCAGTATTTT. It is translated as CASSQDWTSTDTQYF.

The CDR3 is CASSGPVSSPLHF. The CDR3 coding sequence is TGTGCCAGCAGTGGGCCGGTTTCATCACCCCTCCACTTT. The chain couples TRBV2 to TRBJ1-6; D not certain. CDR1 is SNHLY, CDR2 FYNNEI, per germline. V was cut by 4 bases and J by 10 bases, with 11 bases left in between. This CDR3 is 13 amino acids long.

The rearrangement joins TRBV7-2 to TRBJ1-5; TRBD1 aligns across 8 bases. V was clipped by 5 bases and J by 3 bases; unmatched bases: 18. This CDR3 is 19 amino acids long. The V gene's germline CDR1 is SGHTA and CDR2 FQGNSA. CDR3 sequence: CASSLYPPSGQGINQPQHF. The DNA for the CDR3 is TGTGCCAGCAGCCTATACCCACCCTCCGGACAGGGAATCAATCAGCCCCAGCATTTT.

V and J are TRBV28 and TRBJ2-3, with no clear D. This CDR3 comprises 11 residues. Trimming took off 6 bases at V and 9 bases at J, with 10 bases between the two ends. Germline loops: CDR1 MDHEN, CDR2 SYDVKM. This chain's CDR3 is CASSRGTTQYF. The CDR3, as DNA: TGTGCCAGCAGCAGAGGAACCACGCAGTATTTT. The whole variable domain, remainder taken from reference TRBV28 and TRBJ2-3, is DVKVTQSSRYLVKRTGEKVFLECVQDMDHENMFWYRQDPGLGLRLIYFSYDVKMKEKGDIPEGYSVSREKKERFSLILESASTNQTSMYLCASSRGTTQYFGPGTRLTVL.

Note on this clone: Germline and junction disagree at one end, which may indicate a read error. The V call is TRBV27, the J call TRBJ2-6, with TRBD1 matching 7 bases. This CDR3 is built from 21 residues. Germline CDR1 and CDR2: MNHEY and SMNVEV (reference sequence). CDR3 residues: CASSLSTRGLLSSSGANVLAF. The CDR3 nucleotides read TGTGCCAGCAGTTTATCCACCAGGGGGTTGCTTTCTAGCTCTGGGGCCAACGTCCTGGCTTTC.

The gene calls are TRBV6-5 and TRBJ1-2; D call uncertain. V dropped 5 bases and J dropped 4 bases, with 11 bases sitting between them. CDR1 and CDR2 from the germline V gene are MNHEY and SVGAGI. This CDR3 has 13 amino acids. DNA of the CDR3: TGTGCCAGCAGTCCCGCGGACTTCTATGGCTACACCTTC. Translated: CASSPADFYGYTF.